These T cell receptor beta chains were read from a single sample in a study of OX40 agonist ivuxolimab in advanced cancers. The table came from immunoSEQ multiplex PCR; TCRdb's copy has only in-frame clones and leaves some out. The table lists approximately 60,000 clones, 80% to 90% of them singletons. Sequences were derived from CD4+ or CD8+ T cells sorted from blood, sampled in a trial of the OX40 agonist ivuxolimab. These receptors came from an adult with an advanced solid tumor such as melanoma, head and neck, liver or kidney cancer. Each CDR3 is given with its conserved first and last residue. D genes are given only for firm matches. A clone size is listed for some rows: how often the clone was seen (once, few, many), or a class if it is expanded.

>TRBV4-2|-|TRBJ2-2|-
CASSLGPSGELFF
TGTGCCAGCAGCCTAGGTCCCAGCGGGGAGCTGTTTTTT
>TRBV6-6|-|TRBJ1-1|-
CASSYGVRLGNTEAFF
TGTGCCAGCAGTTACGGGGTAAGGTTAGGGAACACTGAAGCTTTCTTT
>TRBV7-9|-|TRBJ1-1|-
CASSSWREGAFF
TGTGCCAGCAGCAGCTGGCGGGAGGGAGCTTTCTTT
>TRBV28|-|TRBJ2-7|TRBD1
CASSWGQGAYEQYF
TGTGCCAGCAGTTGGGGACAGGGGGCCTACGAGCAGTACTTC
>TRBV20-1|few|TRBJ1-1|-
CSATRGFEAFF
TGCAGTGCAACAAGGGGTTTTGAAGCTTTCTTT
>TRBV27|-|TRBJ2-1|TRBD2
CASRLAGESNEQFF
TGTGCCAGCAGACTAGCGGGAGAGAGCAATGAGCAGTTCTTC
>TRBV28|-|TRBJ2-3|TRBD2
CASSFLTSGSGDTQYF
TGTGCCAGCAGTTTCCTTACTAGCGGGTCCGGGGATACGCAGTATTTT
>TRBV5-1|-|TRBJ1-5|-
CASSLGLSQPQHF
TGCGCCAGCAGCTTGGGCTTAAGTCAGCCCCAGCATTTT
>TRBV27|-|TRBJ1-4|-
CASSPTPWAAVNEKLFF
TGTGCCAGCAGTCCGACCCCCTGGGCCGCAGTTAATGAAAAACTGTTTTTT
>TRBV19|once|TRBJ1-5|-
CASSIFGGLGDQPQHF
TGTGCCAGTAGTATCTTCGGGGGCCTCGGGGATCAGCCCCAGCATTTT
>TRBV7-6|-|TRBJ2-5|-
CASSWQAGQETQYF
TGTGCCAGCAGCTGGCAGGCGGGCCAAGAGACCCAGTACTTC
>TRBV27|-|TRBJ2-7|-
CASSFPGSPEQYF
TGTGCCAGCAGTTTCCCAGGATCCCCCGAGCAGTACTTC
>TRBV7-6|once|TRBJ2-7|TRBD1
CASSSWDRGRDEQYF
TGTGCCAGCAGCTCCTGGGACAGGGGGCGGGACGAGCAGTACTTC
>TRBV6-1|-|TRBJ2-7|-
CASRQEHMTYEQYF
TGTGCCAGCAGGCAGGAACACATGACCTACGAGCAGTACTTC
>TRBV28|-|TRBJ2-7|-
CASMRGEQYF
TGTGCCAGCATGCGGGGTGAGCAGTACTTC
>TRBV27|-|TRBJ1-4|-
CASGPLGEKLFF
TGTGCCAGCGGGCCATTGGGTGAAAAACTGTTTTTT
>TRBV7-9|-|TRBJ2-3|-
CASSFGYDTDTQYF
TGTGCCAGCAGCTTCGGTTACGACACAGATACGCAGTATTTT
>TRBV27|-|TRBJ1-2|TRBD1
CASSSGGRGQVEYGYTF
TGTGCCAGCAGTTCGGGGGGCAGGGGGCAAGTCGAGTATGGCTACACCTTC
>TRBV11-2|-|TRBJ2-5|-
CASSSQTGTQYF
TGTGCCAGCAGCTCTCAAACCGGGACCCAGTACTTC
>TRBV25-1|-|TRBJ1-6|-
CASSSGMNNSPLHF
TGTGCCAGCAGCTCGGGCATGAATAATTCACCCCTCCACTTT
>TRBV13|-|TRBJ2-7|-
CASSPAGGEQYF
TGTGCCAGCAGCCCAGCCGGGGGCGAGCAGTACTTC
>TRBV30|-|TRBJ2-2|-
CAWSVGTNTGELFF
TGTGCCTGGAGTGTAGGCACGAACACCGGGGAGCTGTTTTTT